This TCR beta chain was captured by sequencing in a study of shared clonotypes between healthy human individuals. The V gene's germline CDR1 is SQVTM and CDR2 ANQGSEA. CDR3 length equals 13 residues. TCRdb's table, derived via immunoSEQ multiplex PCR, lists solely in-frame clones and lacks some. The table has roughly 2.2 million clones, about 92% seen once. CD4+ cell separation produced CD45RA+ naive and CD45RA-negative memory subsets. This TCR derives from a man younger than 35 in good health. Some clones in this sample may be carry-over from other donors' samples. The sample taken for sequencing was naive CD4+ T cells from PBMCs. Subset specified: CD45RA+ positively selected. This sequence joins TRBV29-1 and TRBJ1-1; D unresolved. CDR3 sequence: CRVEKAVNTEAFF. The DNA for the CDR3 is TGCAGGGTCGAGAAGGCAGTGAACACTGAAGCTTTCTTT.